This paragraph reports one T cell receptor beta chain. The sample belongs to a study of blood T cell repertoires in COVID-19. Study at large: Collection of acute and convalescent COVID-19 samples took place in the United States, Italy and Spain.

Individuals aged about 18 to 89 years were recruited from 24 US areas. Membership in each cohort depended on participant-reported clinical history. This table comes from immunoSEQ multiplex PCR, and its TCRdb copy is limited to in-frame clones, with some not included. The sample holds 300,000 to 500,000 clones, approximately 91% seen once. The sequence came from a woman in her forties with acute COVID-19. Sequencing was done on a sample of PBMCs or T cells enriched from blood (not recorded which).

The CDR3 DNA follows: TGCGCCAGCCACCGACAGGGGAAGAACACTGAAGCTTTCTTT. Its translation: CASHRQGKNTEAFF. V usage is TRBV5-1 and J usage is TRBJ1-1; 8 nucleotides match TRBD1. J gave up 1 base and V 7 bases, and 6 bases lay outside the gene matches. The length of the CDR3 is 14 residues. Germline values: CDR1 SGHRS, CDR2 YFSETQ.